This T cell receptor (beta chain) was captured by sequencing in a study of blood T cells in healthy people across ages. The authors ran a second PCR of about 7 to 12 cycles using a sample-barcoded 5' primer and a J-beta primer mix. TCRdb called the 5' RACE reads again in MiXCR, with one record for every CDR3 protein. This table holds 800,000 to 950,000 distinct CDR3 sequences, roughly 35% found once. With 1 base clipped from V and 10 bases from J, the junction kept 12 bases outside the gene matches. The CDR3 has 16 amino acids. The germline gives CDR1 MGHRA, CDR2 YSYEKL. The sequence was collected from a man younger than 30 in good health. This rearrangement joins TRBV4-1 to TRBJ2-1; 8 bases match TRBD2. Sequencing input: blood. CDR3 region: CASSQVAGSTSYEQFF. In DNA form, the CDR3 reads TGCGCCAGCAGCCAAGTAGCGGGGTCCACCTCCTACGAGCAGTTCTTC.